This is a list of T cell receptor beta chains from one sample in a study of T cell changes during pregnancy in multiple sclerosis. Profiling relied on immunoSEQ multiplex PCR, and the TCRdb table lists in-frame clones only, not all of them. The sample includes some 31,000 clones, around 92% of them seen just once. This specimen consisted of CD8+ T cells from peripheral blood mononuclear cells, obtained in the second trimester of pregnancy. Receptors were obtained from a female donor in good health, enrolled as a control in a pregnancy study. Both conserved end residues are part of each CDR3. The order of the fields is J gene, V gene, D gene, CDR3 protein, CDR3 DNA. The D gene is left open where the match is weak.

j_gene: TRBJ2-1
v_gene: TRBV7-9
d_gene: TRBD2
CDR3aa: CASSFRGGQFLEQFF
CDR3nt: TGTGCCAGCAGCTTCCGGGGGGGCCAGTTTTTGGAGCAGTTCTTC

j_gene: TRBJ2-7
v_gene: TRBV5-5
d_gene: TRBD1
CDR3aa: CASRTSGGDEQYF
CDR3nt: TGTGCCAGCAGAACTTCAGGGGGCGACGAGCAGTACTTC

j_gene: TRBJ1-2
v_gene: TRBV6-5
d_gene: NA
CDR3aa: CASTRGGVYGYTF
CDR3nt: TGTGCCAGCACGCGAGGGGGGGTCTATGGCTACACCTTC

j_gene: TRBJ1-1
v_gene: TRBV6-5
d_gene: TRBD1
CDR3aa: CASSLRQGLTEAFF
CDR3nt: TGTGCCAGCAGTCTTCGACAGGGACTTACTGAAGCTTTCTTT

j_gene: TRBJ2-7
v_gene: TRBV9
d_gene: NA
CDR3aa: CASSVGDTDYEQYF
CDR3nt: TGTGCCAGCAGCGTAGGGGACACCGACTACGAGCAGTACTTC

j_gene: TRBJ2-1
v_gene: TRBV12-5
d_gene: TRBD2
CDR3aa: CASGLVPTSGSPDNEQFF
CDR3nt: TGTGCTAGTGGTTTGGTACCCACTAGCGGGTCCCCAGATAATGAGCAGTTCTTC

j_gene: TRBJ1-2
v_gene: TRBV4-1
d_gene: NA
CDR3aa: CASSQGLQGNYGYTF
CDR3nt: TGCGCCAGCAGCCAAGGACTACAGGGTAACTATGGCTACACCTTC

j_gene: TRBJ2-3
v_gene: TRBV7-3
d_gene: TRBD2
CDR3aa: CASSSPREAGLLRDTDTQYF
CDR3nt: TGTGCCAGCAGCTCGCCGAGGGAAGCGGGGTTGCTCCGGGACACAGATACGCAGTATTTT

j_gene: TRBJ2-7
v_gene: TRBV19
d_gene: NA
CDR3aa: CASSKGPYYEQYF
CDR3nt: TGTGCCAGTAGTAAGGGGCCCTACTACGAGCAGTACTTC

j_gene: TRBJ2-1
v_gene: TRBV9
d_gene: TRBD1
CDR3aa: CASSGEGQGPDEQFF
CDR3nt: TGTGCCAGCAGCGGAGAGGGACAGGGGCCCGATGAGCAGTTCTTC

j_gene: TRBJ1-5
v_gene: TRBV4-3
d_gene: TRBD1
CDR3aa: CASSQDWTGNHQPQHF
CDR3nt: TGCGCCAGCAGCCAAGATTGGACAGGGAACCATCAGCCCCAGCATTTT

j_gene: TRBJ1-2
v_gene: TRBV27
d_gene: NA
CDR3aa: CASSSQGYNGYTF
CDR3nt: TGTGCCAGCAGCTCCCAGGGGTATAATGGCTACACCTTC

j_gene: TRBJ2-7
v_gene: TRBV5-1
d_gene: TRBD1
CDR3aa: CASSFRGPPYEQYF
CDR3nt: TGCGCCAGCAGCTTCAGGGGGCCCCCCTACGAGCAGTACTTC

j_gene: TRBJ1-5
v_gene: TRBV4-1
d_gene: TRBD1
CDR3aa: CASSHEDRGNQPQHF
CDR3nt: TGCGCCAGCAGCCATGAGGACAGGGGAAATCAGCCCCAGCATTTT